The 25 T cell receptor beta chains below were found in one sample sequenced in a study of T cells in women clearing cervical HPV infection. Method: immunoSEQ multiplex PCR; TCRdb's copy keeps in-frame clones and lacks some. The sample table sets out 25,000 to 30,000 clones. Specimen: blood buffy coat. These receptors originate from a woman aged 18 to 75 with a cervical HPV16 infection that either progressed to CIN3+ or cleared (not recorded which).

Of note for this clone: The CDR3 end lies 3 residues beyond the end of the read and is filled in from the germline J gene. The chain combines TRBV11-2 with TRBJ2-5; D may be TRBD2 (6 bases). V was pared by 5 bases and J by 2 bases, with 12 bases between. CDR3 length: 14 residues. The germline gives CDR1 SGHAT, CDR2 FQNNGV. The CDR3 sequence: CASSGSSAQETQYF. Partial CDR3 DNA: TGTGCCAGCAGCGGGTCTAGCGCTCAAGAGACC. Full variable domain (missing parts from reference TRBV11-2 and TRBJ2-5): EAGVAQSPRYKIIEKRQSVAFWCNPISGHATLYWYQQILGQGPKLLIQFQNNGVVDDSQLPKDRFSAERLKGVDSTLKIQPAKLEDSAVYLCASSGSSAQETQYFGPGTRLLVL.

A word on this clone: Sequencing ends 3 residues short of the CDR3 end; the germline J gene provides the rest. The chain combines TRBV11-3 with TRBJ2-7; D unresolved. Germline V lookup: CDR1 SGHNT, CDR2 YENEEA. The V end was cut by 1 base, the J end by 4 bases, with 5 bases between. This CDR3 contains 12 residues. Incomplete CDR3 DNA: TGTGCCAGCAGCTTAGCCAGATACGAG. This sequence encodes CASSLARYE. The entire CDR3 is CASSLARYEQYF.

Regarding this clone: The read ends 3 residues early relative to the CDR3; the germline J gene fills the gap. The V gene is TRBV20-1, the J gene TRBJ2-5; a possible D gene is TRBD2 (5 bases). There are 14 residues in the CDR3. The germline V gene encodes CDR1 DFQATT and CDR2 SNEGSKA (reference sequence). V gave up 4 bases and J gave up 1 base, with 13 bases separating them. The CDR3 spells CSATEAEPQETQYF. The sequenced CDR3 bases are TGCAGTGCTACCGAAGCGGAGCCCCAAGAGACC.

In the case of this clone: The read ends 3 residues early relative to the CDR3; the germline J gene fills the gap. This chain connects TRBV6-4 to TRBJ2-3; no clear D gene. Germline values: CDR1 MRHNA, CDR2 SNTAGT. Trimming took off 4 bases at V and 1 base at J, with 15 bases between the two ends. This CDR3 has 16 amino acids. The CDR3 bases that were read are TGTGCCAGCAGTGCCTCCTTCGCCTCGGGCACAGATACG. Translation: CASSASFASGTDT. The whole CDR3 sequence is CASSASFASGTDTQYF.

With respect to this clone: The read ends 3 residues shy of where the CDR3 ends; the end is completed using the germline J gene. V and J are TRBV4-2 and TRBJ1-6, with D unresolved. With 0 bases removed from V and 7 bases from J, the gap between germline ends came to 4 bases. Looked up from germline, CDR1 is LGHNA and CDR2 is YNFKEQ. This CDR3 is built from 13 residues. CDR3 in amino acids: CASSQDVNSPLHF. CDR3 bases read: TGTGCCAGCAGCCAAGACGTCAATTCACCC.

Notes on this clone: The CDR3 is cut off 3 residues early in the read; its end comes from the germline J gene. The chain uses TRBV19 and TRBJ2-7, with 9 bases fitting TRBD2. The junction had 6 bases not matched to a gene; V was cut back by 2 bases and J by 4 bases. This CDR3 contains 15 residues. Germline V gene lookup returns CDR1 LNHDA and CDR2 SQIVND (reference sequence). The CDR3 sequence: CASSILAGPLYEQYF. The CDR3 bases that were read are TGTGCCAGTAGTATACTAGCGGGGCCGCTTTACGAG.

On this clone: The CDR3 end lies 3 residues beyond the end of the read and is filled in from the germline J gene. The rearrangement links TRBV2 to TRBJ2-1; D remains ambiguous. V shed 2 bases and J shed 5 bases, with 13 bases lying between them. The CDR3 loop spans 15 amino acids. Germline assignment: CDR1 SNHLY and CDR2 FYNNEI. This chain's CDR3 is CASSESTQLHNEQFF. Incomplete CDR3 DNA: TGTGCCAGCAGTGAATCTACCCAACTCCACAATGAG.

Of note for this clone: The CDR3 extends 3 residues past the end of the read, so its final part is completed from the germline J gene. The chain links TRBV7-2 to TRBJ2-1; 12 positions agree with TRBD2. V shed 5 bases and J 6 bases; nucleotides not matched to a gene: 5. The CDR3 has 15 residues. Per the germline V gene, CDR1 is SGHTA and CDR2 is FQGNSA. The part of the CDR3 DNA that was read is TGTGCCAGCAGCCCTGGACTAGCGGGGTCCAATGAG. It codes for CASSPGLAGSNE. The entire CDR3 protein reads CASSPGLAGSNEQFF.

Concerning this clone itself: The missing CDR3 end, 3 residues past where the read stops, is filled in from the germline J gene. This chain links TRBV2 with TRBJ2-1, with 7 bases that match TRBD2. This CDR3 has 12 amino acids. V trimming: 10 bases; J trimming: 4 bases; junction bases outside the gene matches: 4. The germline gives CDR1 SNHLY, CDR2 FYNNEI. The part of the CDR3 DNA that was read is TGTGCCACAAACGGGGGGTACAATGAG. This codes for CATNGGYNE. The whole CDR3 region reads CATNGGYNEQFF.

A word on this clone: The sequenced fragment ends 3 residues before the CDR3 boundary, so the rest is inferred from the germline J gene. J is TRBJ2-5 and V is TRBV4-2; D not resolved. Germline values: CDR1 LGHNA, CDR2 YNFKEQ. V was shortened by 0 bases and J by 3 bases, with 11 bases between the two germline ends. The CDR3 loop spans 15 amino acids. The DNA read from the CDR3 is TGTGCCAGCAGCCAAGAGTGGCCAAAGGAAGAGACC. Translating it yields CASSQEWPKEET. The CDR3 as a whole reads CASSQEWPKEETQYF.

Of note for this clone: The read comes to an end 3 residues before the CDR3 does, leaving the germline J gene to fill in the end. The chain joins TRBV20-1 to TRBJ2-3; D is possibly TRBD2 (5 bases). The germline V gene encodes CDR1 DFQATT and CDR2 SNEGSKA (reference sequence). The length of the CDR3 is 11 residues. The sequenced part of the CDR3 DNA is TGCAGTGCTACCCTCGGGGAGACG. This encodes CSATLGET. The whole CDR3 sequence is CSATLGETQYF.

Comments on this clone: The read halts 3 residues ahead of the CDR3 end, with the missing end drawn from the germline J gene. The chain combines TRBV5-1 with TRBJ2-5, with TRBD2 matching over 12 bases. V lost 5 bases, J lost 1 base, and 6 bases stayed unmatched. This CDR3 spans 16 amino acids. Germline CDR1 and CDR2: SGHRS and YFSETQ. The CDR3 is CASRSGLAGLQETQYF. CDR3 DNA (partial): TGCGCCAGCAGATCCGGACTAGCGGGGCTCCAAGAGACC.

CDR3: CASSYSRVPHNEQFF. The CDR3 bases that were read are TGTGCCAGCAGTTACTCGAGGGTCCCACACAATGAG. The chain employs TRBV6-2 or TRBV6-3 and TRBJ2-1; possibly TRBD2 for D (5 bases). From the germline J gene comes the end of the CDR3, since the read stops 3 residues before it. Germline CDR1 and CDR2: MNHEY and SVGEGT. The length of the CDR3 is 15 residues. Trimming took 0 bases from V and 5 from J, leaving 11 bases between them.

On this clone itself: The read ends 3 residues before the CDR3 terminus; that terminus is restored from the germline J gene. The chain carries TRBV30 and TRBJ2-5, with D uncertain. The CDR3 has 12 residues. Germline V gene sequence: CDR1 GTSNPN, CDR2 SVGIG (reference sequence). V gave up 0 bases and J gave up 4 bases, with 6 bases separating them. Partial CDR3 DNA: TGTGCCTGGAGTGTAACGGGAGAGACC. It codes for CAWSVTGET. The whole CDR3 reads CAWSVTGETQYF.

Details on this clone: The read terminates 3 residues before the CDR3 end, so the remaining end is supplied by the germline J gene. The gene calls are TRBV2 and TRBJ2-4; D is unclear. The germline gives CDR1 SNHLY, CDR2 FYNNEI. The V end was cut by 4 bases, the J end by 8 bases, with 3 bases between. The CDR3 is 10 residues long. The CDR3 DNA, read in part, is TGTGCCAGCAGTGTAGACATT. This translates into CASSVDI. In full, the CDR3 is CASSVDIQYF. The complete variable domain, with remaining parts taken from reference TRBV2 and TRBJ2-4, reads EPEVTQTPSHQVTQMGQEVILRCVPISNHLYFYWYRQILGQKVEFLVSFYNNEISEKSEIFDDQFSVERPDGSNFTLKIRSTKLEDSAMYFCASSVDIQYFGAGTRLSVL.

Remarks on this clone: The read falls 3 residues short of the CDR3 end, and the missing part is taken from the germline J gene. The chain joins TRBV18 to TRBJ2-2, with D perhaps matching TRBD1 or TRBD2 (6 bases each). CDR1 and CDR2 (germline): KGHSH, LQKENI. The CDR3 contains 14 residues. The sequenced CDR3 bases are TGTGCCAGCTCCGGCGGAGGGGGTAGTGAAAAG. Translation: CASSGGGGSEK. The full CDR3 protein is CASSGGGGSEKLFF.

Concerning this clone: The read falls 3 residues short of the CDR3 end, and the missing part is taken from the germline J gene. This chain uses TRBV19 with TRBJ2-3, with 7 nucleotides matching TRBD1. Germline V gene sequence: CDR1 LNHDA, CDR2 SQIVND (reference sequence). The CDR3 has 13 amino acids. The CDR3 DNA, read in part, is TGTGCCAGTACCAGGGACAGCAAAGAGACG. This encodes CASTRDSKET. From start to end, the CDR3 is CASTRDSKETQYF.

As to this clone: The DNA ends 3 residues before the CDR3 does, and the rest of the CDR3 is filled in from the germline J gene. The chain links TRBV20-1 to TRBJ2-3; the D gene is possibly TRBD2 (7 bases). Trimming pared 6 bases from V and 5 bases from J, leaving 18 bases between. Germline-derived CDR1 and CDR2 are DFQATT and SNEGSKA (reference sequence). The CDR3 has 14 residues. Partial CDR3 DNA: TGCAGTGCGCCTAAAGGGGGGGGCCAAGATACG. Protein sequence: CSAPKGGGQDT. The full CDR3 protein reads CSAPKGGGQDTQYF.

Comments on this clone: The CDR3 is cut off 3 residues early in the read; its end comes from the germline J gene. V is TRBV7-6 and J is TRBJ2-3; 12 positions match TRBD2. Germline V lookup: CDR1 SGHVS, CDR2 FNYEAQ. The CDR3 is 16 amino acids. The CDR3 protein is CASSLAGTSGQETQYF. The CDR3 bases that were read are TGTGCCAGCAGCTTAGCCGGGACTAGCGGGCAAGAGACG. Together with reference TRBV7-6 and TRBJ2-3, the CDR3 gives the full variable domain: GAGVSQSPRYKVTKRGQDVALRCDPISGHVSLYWYRQALGQGPEFLTYFNYEAQQDKSGLPNDRFSAERPEGSISTLTIQRTEQRDSAMYRCASSLAGTSGQETQYFGPGTRLTVL.

As to this clone: The read gets to within 3 residues of the CDR3 end, and the germline J gene fills in the rest. The rearrangement links TRBV18 to TRBJ1-1; possible D gene TRBD1, 5 bases. The CDR3 is 12 residues long. CDR1 and CDR2 from the germline V gene are KGHSH and LQKENI. CDR3 DNA, as far as it was read: TGTGCCGGGACTAGCGAATACAATGAG. Translating gives CAGTSEYNE. The whole CDR3 reads CAGTSEYNEAFF.

In regard to this clone: The CDR3 end is not reached by the read, which stops 3 residues before it; the germline J gene fills it in. The chain has TRBV30 and TRBJ2-1; D not certain. Deletions cut 0 bases from V and 5 bases from J, with 8 bases between. CDR1 GTSNPN and CDR2 SVGIG come from the germline V gene (reference sequence). The CDR3 sequence is 13 residues long. CDR3 DNA (partial): TGTGCCTGGAGTGTCCAGGTTAACAATGAG. Its translation is CAWSVQVNNE. The whole CDR3 reads CAWSVQVNNEQFF.

In regard to this clone: From the germline J gene comes the end of the CDR3, since the read stops 3 residues before it. The chain joins TRBV12-5 to TRBJ2-2, with 16 bases matching TRBD2. The length of the CDR3 is 19 residues. Trimming removed 2 bases from V and 4 bases from J; junction bases left unmatched: 7. CDR1 is LGHNT, CDR2 FRNRAP, per germline. Incomplete CDR3 DNA: TGTGCTAGTGGTTTGACGGGACTAGCGGGAGGGCCAGTCACCGGGGAG. This translates into CASGLTGLAGGPVTGE. The full CDR3 reads CASGLTGLAGGPVTGELFF. Drawing the rest from reference TRBV12-5 and TRBJ2-2, the complete variable domain is DARVTQTPRHKVTEMGQEVTMRCQPILGHNTVFWYRQTMMQGLELLAYFRNRAPLDDSGMPKDRFSAEMPDATLATLKIQPSEPRDSAVYFCASGLTGLAGGPVTGELFFGEGSRLTVL.

Notes on this clone: The CDR3 end falls 3 residues outside the read, so it is completed with the germline J gene. J is TRBJ2-4 and V is TRBV7-2; D possibly corresponds to TRBD1 (6 bases). Looked up from germline, CDR1 is SGHTA and CDR2 is FQGNSA. The CDR3 contains 13 residues. The covered CDR3 bases are TGTGCCAGCAGCCCCCGACAGGAGTATGGT. Protein sequence: CASSPRQEYG. The CDR3 as a whole reads CASSPRQEYGQYF.

On this clone itself: The read falls 3 residues short of the CDR3 end, and the missing part is taken from the germline J gene. The chain joins TRBV30 to TRBJ1-4, with D perhaps TRBD1 (5 bases). The CDR3 has 13 residues. Germline CDR1 reads GTSNPN; CDR2 reads SVGIG (reference sequence). The CDR3 sequence is CAWSEGRGSPLFF. Partial CDR3 DNA: TGTGCCTGGAGTGAGGGGCGAGGATCACCA.

With respect to this clone: The read falls 3 residues short of the CDR3 end, and the missing part is taken from the germline J gene. This chain joins TRBV19 and TRBJ2-2; weak D call: TRBD1 (5 bases). Germline loops: CDR1 LNHDA, CDR2 SQIVND (reference sequence). Trimming shortened V by 5 bases and J by 6 bases, and 13 bases separated the two germline ends. The CDR3 sequence is 14 residues long. The chain's CDR3 is CASSDWGVAGELFF. The part of the CDR3 DNA that was read is TGTGCCAGTAGTGACTGGGGCGTTGCCGGGGAG.